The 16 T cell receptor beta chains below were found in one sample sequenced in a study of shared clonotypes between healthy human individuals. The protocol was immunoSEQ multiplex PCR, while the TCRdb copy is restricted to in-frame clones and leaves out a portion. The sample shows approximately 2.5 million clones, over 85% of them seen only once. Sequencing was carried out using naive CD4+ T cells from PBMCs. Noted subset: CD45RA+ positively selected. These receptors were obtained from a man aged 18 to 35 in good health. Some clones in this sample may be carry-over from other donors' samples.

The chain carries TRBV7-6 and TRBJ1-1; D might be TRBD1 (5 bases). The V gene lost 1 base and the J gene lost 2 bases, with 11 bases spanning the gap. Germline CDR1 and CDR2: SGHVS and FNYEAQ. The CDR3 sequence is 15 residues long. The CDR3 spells CASSLVSRGNTEAFF. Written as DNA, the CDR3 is TGTGCCAGCAGCTTAGTGTCAAGGGGTAACACTGAAGCTTTCTTT. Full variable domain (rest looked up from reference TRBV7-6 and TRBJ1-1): GAGVSQSPRYKVTKRGQDVALRCDPISGHVSLYWYRQALGQGPEFLTYFNYEAQQDKSGLPNDRFSAERPEGSISTLTIQRTEQRDSAMYRCASSLVSRGNTEAFFGQGTRLTVV.

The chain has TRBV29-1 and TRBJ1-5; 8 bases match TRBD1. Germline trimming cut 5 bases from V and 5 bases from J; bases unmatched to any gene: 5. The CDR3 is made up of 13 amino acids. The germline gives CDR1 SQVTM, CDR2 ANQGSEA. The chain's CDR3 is CSVSRGPDQPQHF. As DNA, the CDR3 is TGCAGCGTTAGCAGGGGGCCGGATCAGCCCCAGCATTTT.

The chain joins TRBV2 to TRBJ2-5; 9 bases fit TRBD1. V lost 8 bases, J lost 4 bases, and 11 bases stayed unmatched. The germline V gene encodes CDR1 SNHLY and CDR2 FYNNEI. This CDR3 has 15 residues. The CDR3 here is CASGGTGGVGETQYF. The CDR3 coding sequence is TGTGCCAGCGGGGGAACAGGGGGCGTGGGAGAGACCCAGTACTTC.

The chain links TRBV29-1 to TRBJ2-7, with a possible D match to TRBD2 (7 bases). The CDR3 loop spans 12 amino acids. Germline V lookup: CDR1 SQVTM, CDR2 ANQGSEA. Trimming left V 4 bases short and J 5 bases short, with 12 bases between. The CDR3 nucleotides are TGCAGCGTTGTGAGGGGGGGGCACGAGCAGTACTTC. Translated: CSVVRGGHEQYF.

The CDR3 bases are TGTGCCAGCCAAACGAACCCCAGGGAAGGCACTGAAGCTTTCTTT. This translates into CASQTNPREGTEAFF. This chain connects TRBV6-5 to TRBJ1-1; tentative D call: TRBD1 (5 bases). Germline V gene lookup returns CDR1 MNHEY and CDR2 SVGAGI. The CDR3 extends over 15 amino acids. The V and J ends lost 8 bases and 4 bases respectively, with 20 bases between them.

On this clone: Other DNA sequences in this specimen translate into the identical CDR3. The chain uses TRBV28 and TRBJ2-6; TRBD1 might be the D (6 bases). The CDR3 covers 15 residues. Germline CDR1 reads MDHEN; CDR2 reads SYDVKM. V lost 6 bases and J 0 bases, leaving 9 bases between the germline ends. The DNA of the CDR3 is TGTGCCAGCAGAAAAGGGGGCTCTGGGGCCAACGTCCTGACTTTC. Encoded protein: CASRKGGSGANVLTF.

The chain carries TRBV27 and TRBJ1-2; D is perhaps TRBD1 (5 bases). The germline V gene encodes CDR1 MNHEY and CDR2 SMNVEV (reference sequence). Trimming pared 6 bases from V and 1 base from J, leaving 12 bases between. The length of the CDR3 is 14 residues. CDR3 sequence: CASSRLGDNYGYTF. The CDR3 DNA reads TGTGCCAGCAGCCGACTGGGGGATAACTATGGCTACACCTTC.

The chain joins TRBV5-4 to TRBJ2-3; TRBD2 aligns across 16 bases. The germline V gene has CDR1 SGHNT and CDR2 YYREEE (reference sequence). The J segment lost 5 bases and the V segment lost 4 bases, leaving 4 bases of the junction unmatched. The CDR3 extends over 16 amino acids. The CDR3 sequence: CASSPGLAGGGDTQYF. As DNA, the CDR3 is TGTGCCAGCAGCCCGGGACTAGCGGGAGGGGGAGATACGCAGTATTTT.

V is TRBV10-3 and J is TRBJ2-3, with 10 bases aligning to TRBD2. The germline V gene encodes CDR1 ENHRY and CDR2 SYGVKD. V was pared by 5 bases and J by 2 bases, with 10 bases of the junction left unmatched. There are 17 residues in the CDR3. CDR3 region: CAISKRTSGSDTDTQYF. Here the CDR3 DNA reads TGTGCCATCAGTAAGAGGACTAGCGGCTCTGACACAGATACGCAGTATTTT.

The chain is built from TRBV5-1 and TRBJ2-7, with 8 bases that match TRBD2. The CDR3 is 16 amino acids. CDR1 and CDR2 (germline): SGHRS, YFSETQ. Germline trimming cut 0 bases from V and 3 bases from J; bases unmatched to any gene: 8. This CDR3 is CASSLAGGAPLYEQYF. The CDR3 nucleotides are TGCGCCAGCAGCTTGGCCGGGGGGGCGCCTCTCTACGAGCAGTACTTC.

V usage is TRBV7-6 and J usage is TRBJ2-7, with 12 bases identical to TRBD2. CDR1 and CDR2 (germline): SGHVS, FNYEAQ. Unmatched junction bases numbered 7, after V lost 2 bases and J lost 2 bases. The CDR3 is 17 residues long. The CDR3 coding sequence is TGTGCCAGCAGCTTACTGGGGCTAGCGGGAGGGCCCTACGAGCAGTACTTC. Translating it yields CASSLLGLAGGPYEQYF.

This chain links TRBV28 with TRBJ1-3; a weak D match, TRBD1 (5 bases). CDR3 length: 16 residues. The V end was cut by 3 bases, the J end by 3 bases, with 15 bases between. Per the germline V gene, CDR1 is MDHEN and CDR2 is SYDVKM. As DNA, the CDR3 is TGTGCCAGCAGTTTTTACCAAGGGGCGGGTGGAAACACCATATATTTT. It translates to CASSFYQGAGGNTIYF.

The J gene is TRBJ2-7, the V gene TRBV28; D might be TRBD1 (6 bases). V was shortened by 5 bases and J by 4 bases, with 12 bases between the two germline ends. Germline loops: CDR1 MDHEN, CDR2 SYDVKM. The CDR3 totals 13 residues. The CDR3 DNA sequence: TGTGCCAGCAGTCTACTTACAGGGTACGAGCAGTACTTC. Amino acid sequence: CASSLLTGYEQYF.

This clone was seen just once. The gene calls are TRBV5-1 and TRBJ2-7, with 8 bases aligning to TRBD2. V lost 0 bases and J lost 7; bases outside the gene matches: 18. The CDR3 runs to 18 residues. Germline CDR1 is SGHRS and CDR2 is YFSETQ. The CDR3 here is CASSLGLSVAGTYEEQYF. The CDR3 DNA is TGCGCCAGCAGCTTGGGCCTGTCGGTAGCGGGGACCTACGAGGAGCAGTACTTC.

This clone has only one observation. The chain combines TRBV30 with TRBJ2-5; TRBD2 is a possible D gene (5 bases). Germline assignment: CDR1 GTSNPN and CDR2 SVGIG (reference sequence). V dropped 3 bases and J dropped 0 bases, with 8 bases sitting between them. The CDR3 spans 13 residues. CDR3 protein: CAWSADYQETQYF. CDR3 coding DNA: TGTGCCTGGAGCGCGGACTACCAAGAGACCCAGTACTTC.

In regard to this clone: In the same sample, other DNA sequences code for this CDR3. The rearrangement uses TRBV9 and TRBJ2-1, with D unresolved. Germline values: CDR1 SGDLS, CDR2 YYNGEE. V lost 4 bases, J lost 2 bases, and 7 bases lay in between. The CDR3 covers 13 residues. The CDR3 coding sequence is TGTGCCAGCAGCTCTGGCCCCTACAATGAGCAGTTCTTC. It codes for CASSSGPYNEQFF.